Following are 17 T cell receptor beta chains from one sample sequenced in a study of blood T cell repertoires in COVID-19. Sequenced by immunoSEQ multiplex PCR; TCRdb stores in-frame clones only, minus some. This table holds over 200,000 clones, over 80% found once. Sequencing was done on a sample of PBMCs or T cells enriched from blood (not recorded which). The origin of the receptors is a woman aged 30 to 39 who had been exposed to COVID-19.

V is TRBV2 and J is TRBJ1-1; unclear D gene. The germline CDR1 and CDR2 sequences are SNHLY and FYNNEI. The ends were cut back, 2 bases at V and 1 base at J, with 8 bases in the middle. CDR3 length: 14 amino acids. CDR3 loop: CASSELRSNTEAFF. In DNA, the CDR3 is TGTGCCAGCAGTGAATTGCGATCGAACACTGAAGCTTTCTTT.

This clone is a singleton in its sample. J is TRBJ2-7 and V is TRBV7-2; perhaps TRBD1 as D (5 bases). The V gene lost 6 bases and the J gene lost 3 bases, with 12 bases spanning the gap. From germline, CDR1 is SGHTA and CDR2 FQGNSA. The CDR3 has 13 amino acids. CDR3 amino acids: CASRRDQGYEQYF. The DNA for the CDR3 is TGTGCCAGCAGGAGAGACCAGGGCTACGAGCAGTACTTC.

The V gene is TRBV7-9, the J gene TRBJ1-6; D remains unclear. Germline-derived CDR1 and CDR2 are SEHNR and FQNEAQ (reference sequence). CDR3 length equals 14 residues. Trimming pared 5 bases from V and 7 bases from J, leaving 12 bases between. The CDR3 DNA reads TGTGCCAGCAGCACACCGGGATCGAATTCACCCCTCCACTTT. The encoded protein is CASSTPGSNSPLHF.

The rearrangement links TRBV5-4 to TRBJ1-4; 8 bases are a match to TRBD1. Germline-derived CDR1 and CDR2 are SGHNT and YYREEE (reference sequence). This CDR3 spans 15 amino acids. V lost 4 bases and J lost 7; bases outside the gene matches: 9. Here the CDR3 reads CASSPSQGAGEKLFF. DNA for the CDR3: TGTGCCAGCAGCCCCTCGCAGGGGGCGGGTGAAAAACTGTTTTTT.

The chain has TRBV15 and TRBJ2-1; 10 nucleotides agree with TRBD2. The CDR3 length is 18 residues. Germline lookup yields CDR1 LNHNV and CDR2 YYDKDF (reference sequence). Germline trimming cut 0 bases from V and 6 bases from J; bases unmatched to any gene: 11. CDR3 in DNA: TGTGCCACCAGCAGAGATCCCGTAGCGGGAGGTCTCGGCAATGAGCAGTTCTTC. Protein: CATSRDPVAGGLGNEQFF.

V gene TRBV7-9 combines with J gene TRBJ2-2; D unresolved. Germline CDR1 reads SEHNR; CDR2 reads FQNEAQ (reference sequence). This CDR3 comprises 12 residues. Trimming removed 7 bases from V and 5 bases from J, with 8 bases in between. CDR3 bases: TGTGCCAGCACGGGCCGTACCGGGGAGCTGTTTTTT. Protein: CASTGRTGELFF.

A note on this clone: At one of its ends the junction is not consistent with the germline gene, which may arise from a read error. DNA of the CDR3: TGTGCCAGCAGTGAACTAGCGGGGCGTGACAGGGACTTC. As protein: CASSELAGRDRDF. This chain links TRBV6-1 with TRBJ2-5; the match to TRBD2 covers 9 bases. The germline gives CDR1 MNHNS, CDR2 SASEGT. The CDR3 sequence is 13 residues long.

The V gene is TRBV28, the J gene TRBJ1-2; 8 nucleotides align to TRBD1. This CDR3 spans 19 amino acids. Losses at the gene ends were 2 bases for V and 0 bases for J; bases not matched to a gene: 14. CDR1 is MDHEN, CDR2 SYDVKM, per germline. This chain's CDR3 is CASSLIGDLDRDPNYGYTF. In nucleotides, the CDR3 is TGTGCCAGCAGTTTAATTGGAGATTTGGACAGGGACCCTAACTATGGCTACACCTTC.

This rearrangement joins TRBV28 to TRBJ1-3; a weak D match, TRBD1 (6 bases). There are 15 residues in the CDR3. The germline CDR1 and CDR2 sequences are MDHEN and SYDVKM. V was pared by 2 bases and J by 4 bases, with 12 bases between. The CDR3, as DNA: TGTGCCAGCAGTTTAGGCAGGGGCACAGGAAACACCATATATTTT. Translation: CASSLGRGTGNTIYF.

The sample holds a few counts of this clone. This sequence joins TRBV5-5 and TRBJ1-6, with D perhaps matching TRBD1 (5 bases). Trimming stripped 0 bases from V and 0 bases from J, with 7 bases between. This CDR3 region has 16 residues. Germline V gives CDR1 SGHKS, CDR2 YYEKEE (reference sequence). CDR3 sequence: CASSLDRSSYNSPLHF. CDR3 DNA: TGTGCCAGCAGCTTGGACAGGAGCTCCTATAATTCACCCCTCCACTTT.

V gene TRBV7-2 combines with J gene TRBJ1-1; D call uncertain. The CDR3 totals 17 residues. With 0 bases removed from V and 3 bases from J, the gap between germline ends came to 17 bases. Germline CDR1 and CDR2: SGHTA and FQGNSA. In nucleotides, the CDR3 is TGTGCCAGCAGCTTAGCGACGGCGAGGGTATCTGACACTGAAGCTTTCTTT. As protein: CASSLATARVSDTEAFF.

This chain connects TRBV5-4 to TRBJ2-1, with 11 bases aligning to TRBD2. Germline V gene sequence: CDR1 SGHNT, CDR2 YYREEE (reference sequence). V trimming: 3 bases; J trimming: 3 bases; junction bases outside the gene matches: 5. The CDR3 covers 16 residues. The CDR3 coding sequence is TGTGCCAGCAGCTGGGCAGGACTAGCGGGCTACAATGAGCAGTTCTTC. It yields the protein CASSWAGLAGYNEQFF.

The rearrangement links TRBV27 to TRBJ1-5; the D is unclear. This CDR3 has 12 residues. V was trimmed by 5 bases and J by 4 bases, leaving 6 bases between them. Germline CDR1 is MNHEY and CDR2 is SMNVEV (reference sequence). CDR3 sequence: CASSRSNQPQHF. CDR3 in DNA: TGTGCCAGCAGTCGGTCTAATCAGCCCCAGCATTTT.

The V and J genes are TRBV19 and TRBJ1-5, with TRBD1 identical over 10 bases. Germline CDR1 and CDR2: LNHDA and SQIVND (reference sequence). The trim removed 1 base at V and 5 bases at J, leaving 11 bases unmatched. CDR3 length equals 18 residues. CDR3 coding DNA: TGTGCCAGTAGTATAGGCCCCGGGACAGGGGTGTTCGATCAGCCCCAGCATTTT. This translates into CASSIGPGTGVFDQPQHF.

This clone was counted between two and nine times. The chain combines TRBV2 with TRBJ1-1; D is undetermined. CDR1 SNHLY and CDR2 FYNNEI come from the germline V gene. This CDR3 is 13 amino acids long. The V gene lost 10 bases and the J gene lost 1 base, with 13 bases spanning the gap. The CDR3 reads CATLREQNTEAFF. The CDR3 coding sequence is TGTGCCACCCTGCGTGAGCAGAACACTGAAGCTTTCTTT.

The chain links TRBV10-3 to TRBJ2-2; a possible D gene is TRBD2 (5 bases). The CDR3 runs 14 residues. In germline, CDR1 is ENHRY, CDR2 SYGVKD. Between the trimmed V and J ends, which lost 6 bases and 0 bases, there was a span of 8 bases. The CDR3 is CAISQLANTGELFF. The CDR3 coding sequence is TGTGCCATCAGCCAACTAGCGAACACCGGGGAGCTGTTTTTT.

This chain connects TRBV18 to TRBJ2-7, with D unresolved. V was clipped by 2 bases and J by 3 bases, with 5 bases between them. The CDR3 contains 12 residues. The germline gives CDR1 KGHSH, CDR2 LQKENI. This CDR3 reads CASSPFNYEQYF. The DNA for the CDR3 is TGTGCCAGCTCACCATTCAACTACGAGCAGTACTTC.